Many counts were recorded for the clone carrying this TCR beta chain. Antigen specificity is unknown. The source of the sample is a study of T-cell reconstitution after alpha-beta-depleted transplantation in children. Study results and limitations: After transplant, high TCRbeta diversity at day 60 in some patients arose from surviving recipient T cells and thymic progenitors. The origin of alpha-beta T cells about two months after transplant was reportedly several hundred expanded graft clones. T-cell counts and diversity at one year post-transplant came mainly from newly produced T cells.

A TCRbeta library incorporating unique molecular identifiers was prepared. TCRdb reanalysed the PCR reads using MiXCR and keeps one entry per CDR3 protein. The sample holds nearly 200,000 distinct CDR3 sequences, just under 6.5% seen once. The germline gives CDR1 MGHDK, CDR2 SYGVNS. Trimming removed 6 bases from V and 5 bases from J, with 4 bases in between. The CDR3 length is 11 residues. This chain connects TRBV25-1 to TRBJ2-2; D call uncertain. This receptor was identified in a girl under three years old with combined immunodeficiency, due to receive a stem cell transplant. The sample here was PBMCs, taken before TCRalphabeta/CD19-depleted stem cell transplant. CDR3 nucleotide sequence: TGTGCCAGCAGACTAACCGGGGAGCTGTTTTTT. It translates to CASRLTGELFF.